This T cell receptor beta chain was recovered during a study of T cells after yellow fever vaccination. Whole-study results and caveats: Repertoires obtained by FACS sorting could include abundant clonotypes that entered as contaminants from the bulk population.

Comments on this clonotype: Its cognate antigen is unknown.

TCRdb re-called the 5' RACE reads through MiXCR, storing one row per CDR3 protein. The sample holds some 400,000 distinct CDR3 sequences, over 15% seen once. This CDR3 has 16 residues. This chain connects TRBV21-1 to TRBJ1-5; the table's TRBD1 call for D was not verified on the DNA. TRBV21-1 is flagged as a pseudogene. This sequence originates from a man between 18 and 35 years old who received the YFV17D yellow fever vaccine. This material consisted of PBMCs, taken before the yellow fever booster vaccination. The CDR3 bases are TGTGCCAGCAGCAAATCGGACAGGGGGCCCAATCAGCCCCAGCATTTT. This translates into CASSKSDRGPNQPQHF.